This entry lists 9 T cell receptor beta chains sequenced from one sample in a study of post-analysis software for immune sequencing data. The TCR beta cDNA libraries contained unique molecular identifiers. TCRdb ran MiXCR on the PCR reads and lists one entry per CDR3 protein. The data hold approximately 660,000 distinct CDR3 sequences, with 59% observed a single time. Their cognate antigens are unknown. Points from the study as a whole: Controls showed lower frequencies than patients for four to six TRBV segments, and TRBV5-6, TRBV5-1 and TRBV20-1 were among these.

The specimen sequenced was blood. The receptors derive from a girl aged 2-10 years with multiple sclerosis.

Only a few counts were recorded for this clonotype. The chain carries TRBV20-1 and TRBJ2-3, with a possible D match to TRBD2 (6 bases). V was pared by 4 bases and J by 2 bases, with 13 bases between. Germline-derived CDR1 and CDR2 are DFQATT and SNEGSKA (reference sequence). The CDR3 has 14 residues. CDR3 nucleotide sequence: TGCAGTGCTACGGGTAGCGGACTCACAGATACGCAGTATTTT. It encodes CSATGSGLTDTQYF.

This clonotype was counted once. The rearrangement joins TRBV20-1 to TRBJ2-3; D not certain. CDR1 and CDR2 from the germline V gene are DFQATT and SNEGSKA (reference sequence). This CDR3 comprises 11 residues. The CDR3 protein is CRAGPSDTQYF. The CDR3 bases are TGCAGGGCTGGTCCGTCAGATACGCAGTATTTT.

The CDR3: CAISGSREQNTQYF. CDR3 sequence (DNA): TGTGCCATCAGTGGTTCGCGGGAGCAAAATACGCAGTATTTT. The V gene is TRBV10-3, the J gene TRBJ2-3; TRBD2 aligns across 7 bases. This CDR3 spans 14 amino acids. Germline V gives CDR1 ENHRY, CDR2 SYGVKD. With 4 bases clipped from V and 7 bases from J, the junction kept 8 bases outside the gene matches.

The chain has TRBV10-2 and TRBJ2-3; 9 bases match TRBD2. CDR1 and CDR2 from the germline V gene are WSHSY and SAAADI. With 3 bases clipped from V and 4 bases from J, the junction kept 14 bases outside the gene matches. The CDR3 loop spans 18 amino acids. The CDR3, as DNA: TGCGCCAGCAGTGACCCTCCCTGGAGCGGGGGGTTATCAGATACGCAGTATTTT. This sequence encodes CASSDPPWSGGLSDTQYF.

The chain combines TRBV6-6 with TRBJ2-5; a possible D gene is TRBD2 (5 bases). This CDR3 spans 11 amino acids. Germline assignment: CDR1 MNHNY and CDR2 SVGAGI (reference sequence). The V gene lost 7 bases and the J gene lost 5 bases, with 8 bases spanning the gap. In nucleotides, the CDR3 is TGTGCCAGCAAACTAGGCGAGACCCAGTACTTC. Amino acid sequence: CASKLGETQYF.

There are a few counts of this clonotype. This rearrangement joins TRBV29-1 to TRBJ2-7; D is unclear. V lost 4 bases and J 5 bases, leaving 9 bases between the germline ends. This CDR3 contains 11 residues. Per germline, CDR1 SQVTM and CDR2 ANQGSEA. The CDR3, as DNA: TGCAGCGTTGTTACAGTGAACGAGCAGTACTTC. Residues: CSVVTVNEQYF.

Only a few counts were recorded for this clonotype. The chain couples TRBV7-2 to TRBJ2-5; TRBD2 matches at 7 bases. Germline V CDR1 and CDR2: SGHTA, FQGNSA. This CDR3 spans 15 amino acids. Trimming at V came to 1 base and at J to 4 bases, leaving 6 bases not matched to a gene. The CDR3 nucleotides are TGTGCCAGCAGCTTAGTGTCCGGCGGGGGAGAGACCCAGTACTTC. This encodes CASSLVSGGGETQYF.

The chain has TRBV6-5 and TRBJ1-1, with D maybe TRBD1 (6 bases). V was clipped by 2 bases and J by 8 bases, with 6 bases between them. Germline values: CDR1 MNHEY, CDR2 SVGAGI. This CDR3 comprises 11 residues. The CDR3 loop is CASSYRGEAFF. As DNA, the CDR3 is TGTGCCAGCAGTTACAGGGGGGAAGCTTTCTTT.

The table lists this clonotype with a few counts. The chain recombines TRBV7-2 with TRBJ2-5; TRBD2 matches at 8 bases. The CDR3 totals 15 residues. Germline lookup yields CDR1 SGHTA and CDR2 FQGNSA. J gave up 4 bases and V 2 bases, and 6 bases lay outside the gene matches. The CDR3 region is CASSLITGGRETQYF. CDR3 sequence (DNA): TGTGCCAGCAGCTTAATCACGGGGGGGCGAGAGACCCAGTACTTC.